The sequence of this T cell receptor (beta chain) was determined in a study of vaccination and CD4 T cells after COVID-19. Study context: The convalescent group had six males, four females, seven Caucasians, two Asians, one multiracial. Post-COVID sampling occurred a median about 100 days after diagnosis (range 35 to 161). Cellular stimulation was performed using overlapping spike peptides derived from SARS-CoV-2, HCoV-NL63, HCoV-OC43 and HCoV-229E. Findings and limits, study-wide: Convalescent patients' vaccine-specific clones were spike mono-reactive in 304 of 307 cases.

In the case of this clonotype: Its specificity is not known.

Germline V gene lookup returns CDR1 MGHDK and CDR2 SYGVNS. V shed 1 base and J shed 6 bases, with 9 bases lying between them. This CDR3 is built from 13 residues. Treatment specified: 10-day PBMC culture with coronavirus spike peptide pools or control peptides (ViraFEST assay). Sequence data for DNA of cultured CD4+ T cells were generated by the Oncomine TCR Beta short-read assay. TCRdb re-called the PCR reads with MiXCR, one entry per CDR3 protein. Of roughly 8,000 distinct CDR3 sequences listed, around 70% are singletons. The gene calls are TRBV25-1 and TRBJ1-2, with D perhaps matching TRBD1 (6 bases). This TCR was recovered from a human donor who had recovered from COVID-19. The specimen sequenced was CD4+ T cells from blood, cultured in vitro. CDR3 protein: CASSEWGADGYTF. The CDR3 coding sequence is TGTGCCAGCAGTGAATGGGGGGCGGATGGCTACACCTTC.